This T cell receptor beta chain was retrieved from a study of STAT5B mutations in CD4+ large granular lymphocyte leukemia. Trimming removed 4 bases at V and 1 base at J, with 7 bases between. Germline CDR1 reads SGHDN; CDR2 reads FVKESK. This CDR3 has 13 residues. Regarding this clone: The antigen remains unidentified.

The assay was run at survey level. Profiling relied on immunoSEQ multiplex PCR, and the TCRdb table lists in-frame clones only, not all of them. The sample contains about 30,000 clones, 65% to 80% of which appear only once. Study-wide results and caveats: Top patient clones used TRBV06 genes more often: 8/27 versus 2/35 in controls. No patients shared main leukemic clonotypes, though about 26% appeared at low frequency elsewhere.

The source material was CD4+ T cells from blood buffy coats. The sequence was collected from a human donor in good health. This chain joins TRBV14 and TRBJ1-2; D uncertain. The CDR3 sequence: CASSLDINYGYTF. CDR3 in DNA: TGTGCCAGCAGCCTTGACATTAACTATGGCTACACCTTC. The full variable domain, rest sourced from reference TRBV14 and TRBJ1-2, is EAGVTQFPSHSVIEKGQTVTLRCDPISGHDNLYWYRRVMGKEIKFLLHFVKESKQDESGMPNNRFLAERTGGTYSTLKVQPAELEDSGVYFCASSLDINYGYTFGSGTRLTVV.